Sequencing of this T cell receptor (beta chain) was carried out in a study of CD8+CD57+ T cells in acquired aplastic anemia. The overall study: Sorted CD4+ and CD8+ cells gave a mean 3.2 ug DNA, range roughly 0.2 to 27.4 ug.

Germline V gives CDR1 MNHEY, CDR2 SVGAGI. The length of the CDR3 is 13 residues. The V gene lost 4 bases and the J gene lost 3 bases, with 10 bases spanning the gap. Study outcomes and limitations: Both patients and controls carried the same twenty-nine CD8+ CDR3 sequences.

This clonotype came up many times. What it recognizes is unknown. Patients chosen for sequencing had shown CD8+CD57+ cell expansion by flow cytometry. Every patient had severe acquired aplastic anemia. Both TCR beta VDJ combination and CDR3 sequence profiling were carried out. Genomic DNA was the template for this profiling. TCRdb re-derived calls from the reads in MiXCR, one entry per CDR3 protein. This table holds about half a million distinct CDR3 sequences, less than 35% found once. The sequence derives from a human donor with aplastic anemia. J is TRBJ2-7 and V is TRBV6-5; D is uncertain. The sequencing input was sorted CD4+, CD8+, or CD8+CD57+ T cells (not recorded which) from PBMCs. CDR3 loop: CASSCPTCYEQYF. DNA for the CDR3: TGTGCCAGCAGTTGCCCCACCTGCTACGAGCAGTACTTC.